One sample yielded the 8 T cell receptor beta chains listed below, sequenced in a study of early T cells in non-severe SARS-CoV-2 infection (dated by TCRdb to about 2021). The library was generated by 5' RACE. Sequencing was performed on a NextSeq 500. TCRdb reprocessing: public reads trimmed at Q25 with fastp, clones called with MiXCR, in-frame beta chains kept. Under each unique CDR3 protein, matching rows form one entry showing the most common genes and DNA. Present in this sample are approximately 100,000 distinct CDR3 sequences, approximately 15% of which were seen just once. The ten largest clones take up around 5.8% of the sample. Sample: whole blood. These receptors were taken from an adult who was a healthcare worker with PCR-confirmed SARS-CoV-2 infection or an uninfected control (not recorded which).

The chain carries TRBV29-1 and TRBJ1-2; D possibly corresponds to TRBD1 (5 bases). Trimming left V 6 bases short and J 3 bases short, with 11 bases between. This CDR3 region has 12 residues. CDR1 SQVTM and CDR2 ANQGSEA come from the germline V gene. The CDR3 nucleotides read TGCAGCGTATTACCGGGGGACTATGGCTACACCTTC. Its translation is CSVLPGDYGYTF.

This clonotype was recorded at least ten times. The chain recombines TRBV29-1 with TRBJ1-1; 10 nucleotides agree with TRBD1. Germline values: CDR1 SQVTM, CDR2 ANQGSEA. This CDR3 is built from 13 residues. Trimming removed 7 bases from V and 1 base from J; junction bases left unmatched: 3. CDR3 loop: CSERTGGNTEAFF. Written as DNA, the CDR3 is TGCAGCGAGAGGACAGGGGGGAACACTGAAGCTTTCTTT.

The chain links TRBV5-5 to TRBJ2-3, with 10 bases matching TRBD1. In germline, CDR1 is SGHKS, CDR2 YYEKEE (reference sequence). V lost 4 bases to trimming and J lost 6 bases; unmatched junction nucleotides: 2. The length of the CDR3 is 13 residues. The CDR3 sequence is CASSTDRGDTQYF. Written as DNA, the CDR3 is TGTGCCAGCAGCACGGACAGGGGGGATACGCAGTATTTT.

This clonotype occurred many times. The V and J genes are TRBV12-3 or TRBV12-4 and TRBJ1-1; D uncertain. The CDR3 is 13 amino acids. V lost 8 bases, J lost 2 bases, and 12 bases lay in between. The CDR3 bases are TGTGCCAGCTCCGCAGTCTCTAACACTGAAGCTTTCTTT. It specifies CASSAVSNTEAFF.

The chain uses TRBV6-2 or TRBV6-3 and TRBJ1-1; tentatively, D is TRBD1 (5 bases). Germline-derived CDR1 and CDR2 are MNHEY and SVGEGT. The V end was cut by 2 bases, the J end by 3 bases, with 19 bases between. The CDR3 has 17 amino acids. CDR3 amino acids: CASSYSSGRVKDTEAFF. The CDR3 bases are TGTGCCAGCAGTTACAGTTCGGGCAGGGTAAAGGACACTGAAGCTTTCTTT.

The gene calls are TRBV27 and TRBJ2-6; D is unresolved. The CDR3 runs 19 residues. Trimming shortened V by 3 bases and J by 0 bases, and 18 bases separated the two germline ends. Germline CDR1 and CDR2: MNHEY and SMNVEV (reference sequence). As DNA, the CDR3 is TGTGCCAGCAGTTTGACCCCCGCGACACATTCCTCTGGGGCCAACGTCCTGACTTTC. It encodes CASSLTPATHSSGANVLTF.

CDR3 in amino acids: CASSGARGPTGLFF. For the CDR3, the DNA is TGTGCCAGCAGTGGGGCGCGGGGACCCACAGGACTGTTTTTT. The chain couples TRBV25-1 to TRBJ1-4; D might be TRBD1 (5 bases). V gave up 4 bases and J gave up 13 bases, with 19 bases separating them. This CDR3 is 14 amino acids long. In germline, CDR1 is MGHDK, CDR2 SYGVNS. Using reference TRBV25-1 and TRBJ1-4 for the parts outside the CDR3, the full variable domain is EADIYQTPRYLVIGTGKKITLECSQTMGHDKMYWYQQDPGMELHLIHYSYGVNSTEKGDLSSESTVSRIRTEHFPLTLESARPSHTSQYLCASSGARGPTGLFFGSGTQLSVL.

This clonotype was found many times. The V call is TRBV29-1, the J call TRBJ2-7; possibly TRBD1 or TRBD2 for D (5 bases each). CDR1 is SQVTM, CDR2 ANQGSEA, per germline. The CDR3 covers 13 residues. The V gene lost 6 bases and the J gene lost 3 bases, with 15 bases spanning the gap. Written as DNA, the CDR3 is TGCAGCGTGGAAAGTCAGGGAGACTACGAGCAGTACTTC. Protein product: CSVESQGDYEQYF.